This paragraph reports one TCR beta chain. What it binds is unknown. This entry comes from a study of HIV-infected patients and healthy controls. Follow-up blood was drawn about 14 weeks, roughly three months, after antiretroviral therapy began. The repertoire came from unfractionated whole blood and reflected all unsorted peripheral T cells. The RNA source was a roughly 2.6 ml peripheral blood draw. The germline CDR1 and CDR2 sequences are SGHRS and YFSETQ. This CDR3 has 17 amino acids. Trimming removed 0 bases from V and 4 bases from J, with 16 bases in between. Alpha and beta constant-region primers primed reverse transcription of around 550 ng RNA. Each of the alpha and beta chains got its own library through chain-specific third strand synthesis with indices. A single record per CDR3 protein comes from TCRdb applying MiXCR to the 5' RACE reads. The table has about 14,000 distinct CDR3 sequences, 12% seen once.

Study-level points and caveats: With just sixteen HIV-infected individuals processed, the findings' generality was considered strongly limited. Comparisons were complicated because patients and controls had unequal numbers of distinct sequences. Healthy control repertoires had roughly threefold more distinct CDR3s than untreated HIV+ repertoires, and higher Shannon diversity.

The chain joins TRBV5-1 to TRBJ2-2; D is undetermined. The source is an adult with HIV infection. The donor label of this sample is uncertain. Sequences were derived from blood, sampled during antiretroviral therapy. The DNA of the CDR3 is TGCGCCAGCAGCTTGGCCGCGGCGATGAGGACCACCGGGGAGCTGTTTTTT. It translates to CASSLAAAMRTTGELFF. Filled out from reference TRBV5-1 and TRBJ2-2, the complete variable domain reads KAGVTQTPRYLIKTRGQQVTLSCSPISGHRSVSWYQQTPGQGLQFLFEYFSETQRNKGNFPGRFSGRQFSNSRSEMNVSTLELGDSALYLCASSLAAAMRTTGELFFGEGSRLTVL.